The next 3 T cell receptor beta chains were all read from a single sample in a study of molecular identifiers for immune sequencing clone quantification. TCRdb independently ran MiXCR on the PCR reads; one entry per CDR3 protein. The repertoire holds about 640,000 distinct CDR3 sequences, with around 20% as singletons. Specimen: naive CD8+ T cells from blood, with Jurkat cell RNA spiked in. Sample subset: FACS-sorted CD8+CD4-CCR7+CD45RA+ naive T cells. The receptor set was obtained from a human donor in good health. Some libraries in this study had Jurkat cell RNA spiked in.

With regard to this clonotype: This clone may be a read error of a much larger clone one base away. The chain employs TRBV4-3 and TRBJ1-4, with D unresolved. CDR3 length: 15 amino acids. Germline values: CDR1 LGHNA, CDR2 YSLEER. The CDR3 spells CASSQGFGVTEELFF. The CDR3 region has the DNA TGCGCCAGCAGCCAAGGGTTCGGGGTAACTGAAGAACTGTTTTTT.

This clonotype has at least ten counts. The chain has TRBV7-9 and TRBJ2-3; TRBD2 aligns across 9 bases. Germline V gene sequence: CDR1 SEHNR, CDR2 FQNEAQ (reference sequence). J was trimmed by 2 bases and V by 3 bases; bases with no gene match: 12. The CDR3 is made up of 18 amino acids. In nucleotides, the CDR3 is TGTGCCAGCAGCTTCGGACTAGCGCTAAGCCACACCACAGATACGCAGTATTTT. It specifies CASSFGLALSHTTDTQYF.

This clonotype was recorded a few times. DNA for the CDR3: TGTGCCAGTAGTATAGTGGGGGAAAGCTCCTACAATGAGCAGTTCTTC. It encodes CASSIVGESSYNEQFF. The chain couples TRBV19 to TRBJ2-1; TRBD1 or TRBD2 may be the D gene (5 bases each). CDR1 is LNHDA, CDR2 SQIVND, per germline (reference sequence). The V end was cut by 1 base, the J end by 0 bases, with 10 bases between. The CDR3 extends over 16 amino acids.